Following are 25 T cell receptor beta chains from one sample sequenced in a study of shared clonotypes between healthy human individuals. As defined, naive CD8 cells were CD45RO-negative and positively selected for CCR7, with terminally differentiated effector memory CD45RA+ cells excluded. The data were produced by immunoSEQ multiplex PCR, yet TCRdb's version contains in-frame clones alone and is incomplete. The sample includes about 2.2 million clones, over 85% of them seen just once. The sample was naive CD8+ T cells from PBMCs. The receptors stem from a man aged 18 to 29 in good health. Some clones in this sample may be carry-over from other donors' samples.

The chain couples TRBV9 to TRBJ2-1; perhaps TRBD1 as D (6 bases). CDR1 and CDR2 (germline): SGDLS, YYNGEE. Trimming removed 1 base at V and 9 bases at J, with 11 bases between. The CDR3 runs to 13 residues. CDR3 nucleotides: TGTGCCAGCAGCGTATACAGGGATGGTGAGCAGTTCTTC. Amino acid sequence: CASSVYRDGEQFF.

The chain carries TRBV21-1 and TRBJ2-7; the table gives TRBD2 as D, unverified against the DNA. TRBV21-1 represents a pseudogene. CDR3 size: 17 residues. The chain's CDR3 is CASSKAGDPPGVYEQYF. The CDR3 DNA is TGTGCCAGCAGCAAAGCAGGGGACCCGCCGGGGGTTTACGAGCAGTACTTC.

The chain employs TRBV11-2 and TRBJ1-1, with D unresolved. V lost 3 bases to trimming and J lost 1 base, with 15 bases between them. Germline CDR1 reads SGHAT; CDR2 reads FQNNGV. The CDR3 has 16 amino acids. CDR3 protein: CASSLFERYRNTEAFF. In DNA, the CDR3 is TGTGCCAGCAGCTTGTTCGAGAGGTATAGGAACACTGAAGCTTTCTTT.

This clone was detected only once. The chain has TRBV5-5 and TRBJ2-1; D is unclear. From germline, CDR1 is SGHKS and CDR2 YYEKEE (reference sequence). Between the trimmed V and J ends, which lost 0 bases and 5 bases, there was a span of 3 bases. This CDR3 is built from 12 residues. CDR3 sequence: CASSLGHNEQFF. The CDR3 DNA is TGTGCCAGCAGCTTGGGTCACAATGAGCAGTTCTTC.

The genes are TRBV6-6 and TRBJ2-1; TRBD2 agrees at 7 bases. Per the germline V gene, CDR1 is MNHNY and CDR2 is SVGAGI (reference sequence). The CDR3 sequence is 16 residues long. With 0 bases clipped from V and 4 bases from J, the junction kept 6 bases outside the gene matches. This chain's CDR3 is CASSYSERDGYNEQFF. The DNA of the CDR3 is TGTGCCAGCAGTTACTCGGAGCGGGATGGGTACAATGAGCAGTTCTTC.

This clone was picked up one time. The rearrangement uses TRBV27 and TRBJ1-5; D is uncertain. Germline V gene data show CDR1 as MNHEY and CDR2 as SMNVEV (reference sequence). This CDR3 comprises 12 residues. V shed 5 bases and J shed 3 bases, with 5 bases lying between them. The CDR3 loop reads CASSLYNQPQHF. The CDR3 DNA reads TGTGCCAGCAGTCTATACAATCAGCCCCAGCATTTT.

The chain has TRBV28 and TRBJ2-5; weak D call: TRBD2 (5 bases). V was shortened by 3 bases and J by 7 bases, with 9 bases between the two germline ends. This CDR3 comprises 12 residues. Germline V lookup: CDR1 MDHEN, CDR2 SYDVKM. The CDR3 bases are TGTGCCAGCAGTTTTCCAGAGGGGACCCAGTACTTC. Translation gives CASSFPEGTQYF.

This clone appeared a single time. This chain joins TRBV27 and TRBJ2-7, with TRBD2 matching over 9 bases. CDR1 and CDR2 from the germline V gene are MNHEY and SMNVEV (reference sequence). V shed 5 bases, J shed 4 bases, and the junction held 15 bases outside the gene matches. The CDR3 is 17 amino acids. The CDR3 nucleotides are TGTGCCAGCAGTCCGCTGGGGGTAGCGGGAGCGAAGTACGAGCAGTACTTC. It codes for CASSPLGVAGAKYEQYF.

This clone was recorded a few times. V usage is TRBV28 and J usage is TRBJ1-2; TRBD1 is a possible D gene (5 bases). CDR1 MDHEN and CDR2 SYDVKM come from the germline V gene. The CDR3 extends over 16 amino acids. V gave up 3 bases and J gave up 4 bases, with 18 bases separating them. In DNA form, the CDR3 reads TGTGCCAGCAGTTTTGGGGGGGAGGGCCCACCCTATGGCTACACCTTC. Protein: CASSFGGEGPPYGYTF.

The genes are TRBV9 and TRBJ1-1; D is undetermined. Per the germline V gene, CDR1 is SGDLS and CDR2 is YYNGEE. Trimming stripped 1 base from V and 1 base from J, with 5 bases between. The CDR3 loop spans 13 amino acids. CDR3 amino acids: CASSVNPNTEAFF. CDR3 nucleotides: TGTGCCAGCAGCGTAAACCCGAACACTGAAGCTTTCTTT.

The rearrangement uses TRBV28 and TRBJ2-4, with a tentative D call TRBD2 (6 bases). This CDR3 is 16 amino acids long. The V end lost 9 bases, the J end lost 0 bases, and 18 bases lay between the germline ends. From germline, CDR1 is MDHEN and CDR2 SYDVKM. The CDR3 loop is CASTYGGELAKNIQYF. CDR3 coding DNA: TGTGCCAGTACCTACGGAGGGGAATTAGCCAAAAACATTCAGTACTTC.

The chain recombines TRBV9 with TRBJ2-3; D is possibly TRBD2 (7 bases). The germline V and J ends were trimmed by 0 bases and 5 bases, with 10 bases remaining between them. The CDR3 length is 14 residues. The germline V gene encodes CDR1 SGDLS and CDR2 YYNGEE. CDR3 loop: CASSVGEGGDTQYF. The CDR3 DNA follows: TGTGCCAGCAGCGTAGGGGAGGGGGGAGATACGCAGTATTTT.

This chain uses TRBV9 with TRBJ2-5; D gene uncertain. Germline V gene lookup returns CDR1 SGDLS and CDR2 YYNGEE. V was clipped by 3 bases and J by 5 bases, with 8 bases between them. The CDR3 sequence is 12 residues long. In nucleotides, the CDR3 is TGTGCCAGCAGCGGGGTCGGGGAGACCCAGTACTTC. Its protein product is CASSGVGETQYF.

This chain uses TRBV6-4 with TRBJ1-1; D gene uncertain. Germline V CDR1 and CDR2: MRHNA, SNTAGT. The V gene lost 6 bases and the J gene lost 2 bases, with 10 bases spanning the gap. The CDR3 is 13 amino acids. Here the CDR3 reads CASRQDLNTEAFF. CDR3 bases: TGTGCCAGCAGGCAAGACCTAAACACTGAAGCTTTCTTT.

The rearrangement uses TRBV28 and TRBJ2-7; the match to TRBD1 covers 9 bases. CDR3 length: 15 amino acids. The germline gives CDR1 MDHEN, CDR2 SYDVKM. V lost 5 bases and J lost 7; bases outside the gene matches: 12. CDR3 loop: CASSPRDRVREEQYF. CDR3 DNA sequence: TGTGCCAGCAGTCCCAGGGACAGGGTTCGAGAGGAGCAGTACTTC.

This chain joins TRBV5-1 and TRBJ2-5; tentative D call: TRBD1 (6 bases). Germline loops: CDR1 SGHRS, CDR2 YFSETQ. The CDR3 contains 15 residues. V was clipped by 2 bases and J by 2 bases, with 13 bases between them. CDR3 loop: CASSFEGGSQETQYF. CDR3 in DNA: TGCGCCAGCAGCTTTGAAGGGGGTAGTCAAGAGACCCAGTACTTC.

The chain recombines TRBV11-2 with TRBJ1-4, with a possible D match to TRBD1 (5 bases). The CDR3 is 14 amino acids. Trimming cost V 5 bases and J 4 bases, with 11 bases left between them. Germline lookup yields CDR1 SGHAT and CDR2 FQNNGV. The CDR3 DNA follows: TGTGCCAGCAGCCACGACAGCGATAATGAAAAACTGTTTTTT. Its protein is CASSHDSDNEKLFF.

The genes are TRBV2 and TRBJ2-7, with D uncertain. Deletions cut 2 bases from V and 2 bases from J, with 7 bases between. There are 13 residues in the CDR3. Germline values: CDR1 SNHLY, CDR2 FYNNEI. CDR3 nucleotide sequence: TGTGCCAGCAGTGAACTTCTAACCTACGAGCAGTACTTC. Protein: CASSELLTYEQYF.

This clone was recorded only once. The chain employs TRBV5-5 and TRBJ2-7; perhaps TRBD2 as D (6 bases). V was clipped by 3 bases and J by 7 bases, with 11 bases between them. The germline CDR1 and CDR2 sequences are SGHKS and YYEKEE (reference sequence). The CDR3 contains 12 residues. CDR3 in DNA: TGTGCCAGCAGCTGGGGACTGGTGGAGCAGTACTTC. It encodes CASSWGLVEQYF.

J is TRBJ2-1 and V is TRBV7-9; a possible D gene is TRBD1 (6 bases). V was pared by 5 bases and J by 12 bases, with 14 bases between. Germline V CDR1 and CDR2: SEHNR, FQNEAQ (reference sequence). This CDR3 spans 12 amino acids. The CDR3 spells CASSPDSKGQFF. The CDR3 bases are TGTGCCAGCAGCCCGGACAGTAAGGGGCAGTTCTTC. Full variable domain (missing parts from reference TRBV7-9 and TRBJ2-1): DTGVSQNPRHKITKRGQNVTFRCDPISEHNRLYWYRQTLGQGPEFLTYFQNEAQLEKSRLLSDRFSAERPKGSFSTLEIQRTEQGDSAMYLCASSPDSKGQFFGPGTRLTVL.

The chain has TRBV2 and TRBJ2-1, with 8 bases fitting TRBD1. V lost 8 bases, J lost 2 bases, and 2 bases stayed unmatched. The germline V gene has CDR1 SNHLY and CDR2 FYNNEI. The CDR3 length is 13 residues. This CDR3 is CASGQGTYNEQFF. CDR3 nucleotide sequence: TGTGCCAGCGGACAGGGAACCTACAATGAGCAGTTCTTC.

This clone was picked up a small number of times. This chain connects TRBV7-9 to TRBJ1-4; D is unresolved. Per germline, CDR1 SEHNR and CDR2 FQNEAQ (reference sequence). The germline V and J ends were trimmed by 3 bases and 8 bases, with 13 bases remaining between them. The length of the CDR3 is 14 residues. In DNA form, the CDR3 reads TGTGCCAGCAGCTTCCCCTCTACGTACGAAAAACTGTTTTTT. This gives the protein CASSFPSTYEKLFF.

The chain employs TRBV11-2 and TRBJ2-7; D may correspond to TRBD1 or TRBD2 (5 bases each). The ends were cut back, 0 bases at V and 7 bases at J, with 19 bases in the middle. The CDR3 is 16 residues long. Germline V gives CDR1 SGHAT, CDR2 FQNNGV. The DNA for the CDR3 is TGTGCCAGCAGCTTAGAAACTAGGACACGGGCCGGGGAGCAGTACTTC. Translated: CASSLETRTRAGEQYF.

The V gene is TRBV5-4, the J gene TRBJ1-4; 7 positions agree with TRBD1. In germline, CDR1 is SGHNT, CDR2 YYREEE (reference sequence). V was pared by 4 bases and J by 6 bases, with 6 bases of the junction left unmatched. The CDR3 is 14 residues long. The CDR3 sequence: CASSLTGVDEKLFF. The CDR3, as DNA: TGTGCCAGCAGCCTAACAGGGGTCGATGAAAAACTGTTTTTT.

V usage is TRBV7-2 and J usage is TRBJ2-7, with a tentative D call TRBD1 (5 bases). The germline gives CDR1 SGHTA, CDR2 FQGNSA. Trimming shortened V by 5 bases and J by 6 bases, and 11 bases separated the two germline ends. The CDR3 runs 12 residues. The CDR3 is CASSSQGGEQYF. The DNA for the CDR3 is TGTGCCAGCAGCAGCCAGGGTGGCGAGCAGTACTTC.